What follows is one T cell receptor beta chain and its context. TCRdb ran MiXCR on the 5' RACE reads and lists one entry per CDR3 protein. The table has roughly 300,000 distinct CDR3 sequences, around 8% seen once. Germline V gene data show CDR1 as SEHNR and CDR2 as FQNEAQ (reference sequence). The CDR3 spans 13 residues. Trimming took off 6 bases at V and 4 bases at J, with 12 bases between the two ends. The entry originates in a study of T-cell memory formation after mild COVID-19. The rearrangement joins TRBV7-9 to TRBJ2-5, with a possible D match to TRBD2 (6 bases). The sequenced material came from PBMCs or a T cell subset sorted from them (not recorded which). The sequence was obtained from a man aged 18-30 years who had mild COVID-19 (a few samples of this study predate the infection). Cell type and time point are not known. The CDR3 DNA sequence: TGTGCCAGCAGTCGGAGGGCTGGAGAGACCCAGTACTTC. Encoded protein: CASSRRAGETQYF.